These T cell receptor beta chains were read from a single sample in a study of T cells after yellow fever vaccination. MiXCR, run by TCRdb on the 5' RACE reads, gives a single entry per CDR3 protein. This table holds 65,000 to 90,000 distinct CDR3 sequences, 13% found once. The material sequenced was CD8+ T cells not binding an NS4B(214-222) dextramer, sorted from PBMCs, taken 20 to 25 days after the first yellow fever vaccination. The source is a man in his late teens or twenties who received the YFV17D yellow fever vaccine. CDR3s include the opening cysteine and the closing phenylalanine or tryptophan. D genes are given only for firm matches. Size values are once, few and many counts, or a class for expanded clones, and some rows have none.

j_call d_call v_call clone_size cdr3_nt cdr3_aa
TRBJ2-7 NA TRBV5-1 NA TGCGCCAGCAGCTCGCTAATACAGGGATCGTACGAGCAGTACTTC CASSSLIQGSYEQYF
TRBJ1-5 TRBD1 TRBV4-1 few TGCGCCAGCAGCCACCCCACAGGGGGACGAAGCAATCAGCCCCAGCATTTT CASSHPTGGRSNQPQHF
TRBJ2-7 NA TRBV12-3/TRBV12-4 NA TGTGCCAGCAGGCGGACAATCTCCTACGAGCAGTACTTC CASRRTISYEQYF
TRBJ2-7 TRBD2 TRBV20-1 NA TGCAGTGCTAGAGATGTTGCGGGGGAGGCCTACGAGCAGTACTTC CSARDVAGEAYEQYF
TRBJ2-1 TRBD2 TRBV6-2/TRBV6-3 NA TGTGCCAGCAGTTCTAGCGGGGCCGGGGATGAGCAGTTCTTC CASSSSGAGDEQFF
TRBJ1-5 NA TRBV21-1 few TGTGCCAGCAGCAAACCGGAAGGACTGTCCCTAGCCGATCAGCCCCAGCATTTT CASSKPEGLSLADQPQHF
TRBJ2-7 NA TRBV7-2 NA TGTGCCAGCAGCTTACTCGGCGTCGGCAGCCAGTACGAGCAGTACTTC CASSLLGVGSQYEQYF
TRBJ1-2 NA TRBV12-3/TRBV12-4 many TGTGCCAGCAGTTTGGGGGATGGCTACACCTTC CASSLGDGYTF
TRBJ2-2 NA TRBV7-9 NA TGTGCCAGCAGCCCCACGAACACCGGGGAGCTGTTTTTT CASSPTNTGELFF
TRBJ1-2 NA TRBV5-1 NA TGCGCCAGCAGCGCGATCCAGGGCGGTGGCTACACCTTC CASSAIQGGGYTF
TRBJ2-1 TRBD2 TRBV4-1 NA TGCGCCAGCAGCCAAAGAGCCCCGTCTGCGGGGGGCCTTTACAATGAGCAGTTCTTC CASSQRAPSAGGLYNEQFF
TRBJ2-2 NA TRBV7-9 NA TGTGCCAGCAGCTGGTTCACCGGGGAGCTGTTTTTT CASSWFTGELFF
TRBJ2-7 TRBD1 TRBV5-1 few TGCGCCAGCAGCTTGGAGGGACAGGGGTCCACCTACGAGCAGTACTTC CASSLEGQGSTYEQYF
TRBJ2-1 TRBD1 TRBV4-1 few TGCGCCAGCAGCGCTAGACAGGGGTCGAAGAGGAATGAGCAGTTCTTC CASSARQGSKRNEQFF
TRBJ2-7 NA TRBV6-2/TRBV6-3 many TGTGCCAGCAGTTATCCAGGGTACGAGCAGTACTTC CASSYPGYEQYF
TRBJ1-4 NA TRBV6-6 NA TGTGCCAGCACCCCAGCACTTAATGAAAAACTGTTTTTT CASTPALNEKLFF
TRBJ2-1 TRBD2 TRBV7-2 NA TGTGCCAGCAGGCTAGCGGGGGGTGGCTACAATGAGCAGTTCTTC CASRLAGGGYNEQFF
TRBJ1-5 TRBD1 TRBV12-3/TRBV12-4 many TGTGCCAGCAGTCCAACAGGGGTATTAAGCAATCAGCCCCAGCATTTT CASSPTGVLSNQPQHF
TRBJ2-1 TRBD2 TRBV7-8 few TGTGCCAGCAGCTTAGGAGGTAGCGGGGGGGCTTCCTTCGGCCACAATGAGCAGTTCTTC CASSLGGSGGASFGHNEQFF
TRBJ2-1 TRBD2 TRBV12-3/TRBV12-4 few TGTGCCAGCACCGGGGGGAGGGAATACAATGAGCAGTTCTTC CASTGGREYNEQFF
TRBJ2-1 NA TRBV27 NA TGTGCCAGCAGTTTAATGGGTCTCAACTACAATGAGCAGTTCTTC CASSLMGLNYNEQFF
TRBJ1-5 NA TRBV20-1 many TGCAGTGCTAGAGACCCTACGACAGGTCGAAATCAGCCCCAGCATTTT CSARDPTTGRNQPQHF
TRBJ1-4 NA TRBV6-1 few TGTGCCAGCTCAGAATCATCGGGGACTAATGAAAAACTGTTTTTT CASSESSGTNEKLFF
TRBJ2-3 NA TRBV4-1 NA TGCGCCAGCAGCCAACAGGAGGCAGATACGCAGTATTTT CASSQQEADTQYF
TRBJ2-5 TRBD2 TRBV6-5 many TGTGCCAGCAGTTTGCTAGCGGGGGGGCTCGGAGAGACCCAGTACTTC CASSLLAGGLGETQYF
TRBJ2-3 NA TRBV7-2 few TGTGCCAGCAGCCCCATCCGGGAGTCGGATACGCAGTATTTT CASSPIRESDTQYF
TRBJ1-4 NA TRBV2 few TGTGCCAGCAGTAACGGACGTAATGAAAAACTGTTTTTT CASSNGRNEKLFF
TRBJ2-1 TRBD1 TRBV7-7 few TGTGCTAGCAGCCCCCCGGGACAGTCGGGTGAGCAGTTCTTC CASSPPGQSGEQFF
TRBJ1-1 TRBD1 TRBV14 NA TGTGCCAGCAGCTCACAGGGGGCGCAGAGCACTGAAGCTTTCTTT CASSSQGAQSTEAFF
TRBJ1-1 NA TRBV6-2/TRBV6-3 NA TGTGCCAGCAGTTACGCAGGGGCGGCTGAAGCTTTCTTT CASSYAGAAEAFF
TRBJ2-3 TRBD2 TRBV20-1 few TGCAGTGCTAGAGATCCCGGGACTAGCGGGGGAAGAGATACGCAGTATTTT CSARDPGTSGGRDTQYF
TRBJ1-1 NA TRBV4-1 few TGCGCCAGCAGCCAAAAAGAACAGGCCTACAACACTGAAGCTTTCTTT CASSQKEQAYNTEAFF